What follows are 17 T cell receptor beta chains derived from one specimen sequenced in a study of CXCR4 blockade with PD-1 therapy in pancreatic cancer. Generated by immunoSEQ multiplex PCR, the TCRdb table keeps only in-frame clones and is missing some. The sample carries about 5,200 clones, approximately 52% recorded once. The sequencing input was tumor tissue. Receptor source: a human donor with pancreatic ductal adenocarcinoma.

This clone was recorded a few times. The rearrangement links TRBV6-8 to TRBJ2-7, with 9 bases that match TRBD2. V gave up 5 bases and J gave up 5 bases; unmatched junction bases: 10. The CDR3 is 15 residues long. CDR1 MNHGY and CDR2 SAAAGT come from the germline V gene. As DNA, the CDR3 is TGTGCCAGCAGTCTTAGCGGGGGACCTCCCAACGAGCAGTACTTC. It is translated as CASSLSGGPPNEQYF.

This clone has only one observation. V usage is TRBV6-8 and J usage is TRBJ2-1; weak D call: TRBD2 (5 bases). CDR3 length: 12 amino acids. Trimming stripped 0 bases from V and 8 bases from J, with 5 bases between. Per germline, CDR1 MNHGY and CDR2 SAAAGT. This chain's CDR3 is CASSYSRDEQFF. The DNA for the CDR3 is TGTGCCAGCAGTTACTCGAGGGATGAGCAGTTCTTC.

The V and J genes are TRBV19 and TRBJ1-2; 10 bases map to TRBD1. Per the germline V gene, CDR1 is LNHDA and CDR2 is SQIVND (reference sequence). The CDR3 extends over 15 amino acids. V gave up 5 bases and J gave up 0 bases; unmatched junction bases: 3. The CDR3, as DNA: TGTGCCAGTAGTCGGGACAGGGGCACTAACTATGGCTACACCTTC. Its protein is CASSRDRGTNYGYTF.

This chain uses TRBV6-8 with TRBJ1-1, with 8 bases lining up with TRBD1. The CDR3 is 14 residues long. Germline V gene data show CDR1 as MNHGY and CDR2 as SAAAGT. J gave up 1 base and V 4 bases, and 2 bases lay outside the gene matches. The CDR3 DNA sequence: TGTGCCAGCAGTTCGGGACAGGCGAACACTGAAGCTTTCTTT. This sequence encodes CASSSGQANTEAFF.

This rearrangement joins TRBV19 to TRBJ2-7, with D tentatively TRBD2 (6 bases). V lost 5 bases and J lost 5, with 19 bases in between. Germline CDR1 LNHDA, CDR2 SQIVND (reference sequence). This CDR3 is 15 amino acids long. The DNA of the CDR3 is TGTGCCAGTAGTCTTGGCGGGGCTCATTGGGACGAGCAGTACTTC. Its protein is CASSLGGAHWDEQYF. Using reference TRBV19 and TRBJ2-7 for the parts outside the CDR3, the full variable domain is DGGITQSPKYLFRKEGQNVTLSCEQNLNHDAMYWYRQDPGQGLRLIYYSQIVNDFQKGDIAEGYSVSREKKESFPLTVTSAQKNPTAFYLCASSLGGAHWDEQYFGPGTRLTVT.

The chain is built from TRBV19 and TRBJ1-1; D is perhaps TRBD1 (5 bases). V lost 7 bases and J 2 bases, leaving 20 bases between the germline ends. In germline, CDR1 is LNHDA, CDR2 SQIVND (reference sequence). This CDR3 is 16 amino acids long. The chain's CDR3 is CASTLRWGIPNTEAFF. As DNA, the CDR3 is TGTGCCAGTACCCTCAGGTGGGGGATACCCAACACTGAAGCTTTCTTT.

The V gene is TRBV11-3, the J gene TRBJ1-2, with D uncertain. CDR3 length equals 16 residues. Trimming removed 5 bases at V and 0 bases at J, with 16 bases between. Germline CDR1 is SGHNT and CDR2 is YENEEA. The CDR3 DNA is TGTGCCAGCAGCCACACCACGGGCGGAGCTAACTATGGCTACACCTTC. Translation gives CASSHTTGGANYGYTF.

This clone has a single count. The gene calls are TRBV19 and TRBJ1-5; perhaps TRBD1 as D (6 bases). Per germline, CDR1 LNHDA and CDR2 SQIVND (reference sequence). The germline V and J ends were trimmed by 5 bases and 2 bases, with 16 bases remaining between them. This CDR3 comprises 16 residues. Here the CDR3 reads CASSAGSGTRNQPQHF. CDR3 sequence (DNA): TGTGCCAGTAGTGCAGGCTCCGGGACACGCAATCAGCCCCAGCATTTT.

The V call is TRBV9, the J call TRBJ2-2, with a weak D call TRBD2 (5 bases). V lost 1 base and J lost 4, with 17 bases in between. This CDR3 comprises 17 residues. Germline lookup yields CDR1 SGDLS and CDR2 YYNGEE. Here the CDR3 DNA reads TGTGCCAGCAGCGTATCGAGAGGGCTAGTCGGCACCGGGGAGCTGTTTTTT. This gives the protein CASSVSRGLVGTGELFF.

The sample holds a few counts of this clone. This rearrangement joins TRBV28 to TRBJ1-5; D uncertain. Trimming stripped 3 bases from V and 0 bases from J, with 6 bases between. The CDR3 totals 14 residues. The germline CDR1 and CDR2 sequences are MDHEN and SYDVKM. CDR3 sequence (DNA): TGTGCCAGCAGTTTTGGGGATAGCAATCAGCCCCAGCATTTT. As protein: CASSFGDSNQPQHF.

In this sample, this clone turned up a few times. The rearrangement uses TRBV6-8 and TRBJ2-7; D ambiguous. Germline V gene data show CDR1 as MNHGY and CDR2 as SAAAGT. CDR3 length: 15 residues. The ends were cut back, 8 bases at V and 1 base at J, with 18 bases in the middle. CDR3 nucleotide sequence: TGTGCCAGCTCAGGTTCAACTTATTGGTCCTACGAGCAGTACTTC. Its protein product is CASSGSTYWSYEQYF.

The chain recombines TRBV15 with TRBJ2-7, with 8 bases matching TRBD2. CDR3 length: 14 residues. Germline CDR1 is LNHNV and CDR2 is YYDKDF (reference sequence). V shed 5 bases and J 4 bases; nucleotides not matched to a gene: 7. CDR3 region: CATSRGGPSYEQYF. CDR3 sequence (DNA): TGTGCCACCAGCCGGGGGGGCCCCTCTTACGAGCAGTACTTC.

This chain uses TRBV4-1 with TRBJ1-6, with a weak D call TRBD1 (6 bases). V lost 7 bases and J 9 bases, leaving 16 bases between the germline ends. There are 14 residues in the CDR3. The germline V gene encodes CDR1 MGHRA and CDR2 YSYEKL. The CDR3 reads CASTPEGDSSPLHF. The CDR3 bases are TGCGCCAGCACTCCCGAGGGGGATAGTTCACCCCTCCACTTT.

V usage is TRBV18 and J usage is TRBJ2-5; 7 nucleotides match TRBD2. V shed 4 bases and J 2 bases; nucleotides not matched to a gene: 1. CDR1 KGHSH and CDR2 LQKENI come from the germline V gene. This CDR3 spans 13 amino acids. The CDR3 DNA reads TGTGCCAGCTCACTGGGACTACAAGAGACCCAGTACTTC. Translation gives CASSLGLQETQYF.

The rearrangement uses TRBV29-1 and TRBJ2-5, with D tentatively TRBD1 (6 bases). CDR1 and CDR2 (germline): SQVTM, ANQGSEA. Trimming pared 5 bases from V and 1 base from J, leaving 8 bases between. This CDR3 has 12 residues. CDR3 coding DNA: TGCAGCGTTCTACAGGGCCAAGAGACCCAGTACTTC. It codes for CSVLQGQETQYF.

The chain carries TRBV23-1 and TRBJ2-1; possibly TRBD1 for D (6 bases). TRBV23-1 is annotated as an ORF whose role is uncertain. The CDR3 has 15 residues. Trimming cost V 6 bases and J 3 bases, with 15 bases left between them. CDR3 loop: CASSHLEGVYNEQFF. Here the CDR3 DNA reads TGCGCCAGCAGCCATTTAGAGGGGGTCTACAATGAGCAGTTCTTC.

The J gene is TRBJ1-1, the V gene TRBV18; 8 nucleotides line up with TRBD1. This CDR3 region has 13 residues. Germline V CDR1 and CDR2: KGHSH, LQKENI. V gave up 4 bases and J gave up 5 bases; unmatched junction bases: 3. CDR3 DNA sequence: TGTGCCAGCTCACTACAGGGGGGGACTGAAGCTTTCTTT. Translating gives CASSLQGGTEAFF.